One and the same sample provided the 14 T cell receptor beta chains below, sequenced in a study of OX40 agonist ivuxolimab in advanced cancers. Clones were read by immunoSEQ multiplex PCR, and TCRdb kept only the in-frame ones, dropping some. The sample holds roughly 80,000 clones, over 80% seen once. Sequencing used CD4+ or CD8+ T cells sorted from blood, obtained in a trial of the OX40 agonist ivuxolimab. Every receptor here comes from an adult with an advanced solid tumor such as melanoma, head and neck, liver or kidney cancer.

V gene TRBV19 combines with J gene TRBJ1-4, with a weak D call TRBD1 (6 bases). This CDR3 contains 15 residues. Trimming shortened V by 2 bases and J by 7 bases, and 14 bases separated the two germline ends. Germline CDR1 LNHDA, CDR2 SQIVND (reference sequence). The chain's CDR3 is CASSIRLQGVEKLFF. In DNA, the CDR3 is TGTGCCAGTAGTATAAGGCTACAGGGTGTTGAAAAACTGTTTTTT.

The rearrangement joins TRBV2 to TRBJ1-5; D unresolved. There are 16 residues in the CDR3. Germline CDR1 and CDR2: SNHLY and FYNNEI. V lost 2 bases, J lost 0 bases, and 11 bases lay in between. CDR3 residues: CASSERETYSNQPQHF. Written as DNA, the CDR3 is TGTGCCAGCAGTGAACGGGAGACGTATAGCAATCAGCCCCAGCATTTT.

The gene calls are TRBV11-3 and TRBJ1-1, with 10 bases aligning to TRBD1. The CDR3 covers 13 residues. The J segment lost 11 bases and the V segment lost 3 bases, leaving 6 bases of the junction unmatched. CDR1 is SGHNT and CDR2 is YENEEA in the germline V gene. The CDR3 DNA is TGTGCCAGCAGCTTGAGGACAGGGGGGCTCGCTTTCTTT. Its translation: CASSLRTGGLAFF.

This clone appeared a single time. V usage is TRBV28 and J usage is TRBJ1-2; no reliable D call. Between the trimmed V and J ends, which lost 5 bases and 0 bases, there was a span of 10 bases. The CDR3 covers 14 residues. CDR1 is MDHEN and CDR2 is SYDVKM in the germline V gene. The CDR3 region is CASSPLPPNYGYTF. The CDR3 DNA sequence: TGTGCCAGCAGTCCTCTTCCACCTAACTATGGCTACACCTTC.

The chain combines TRBV30 with TRBJ2-5; TRBD1 matches at 8 bases. The CDR3 extends over 14 amino acids. V dropped 3 bases and J dropped 1; count of bases not matched to a gene: 4. Germline V gives CDR1 GTSNPN, CDR2 SVGIG (reference sequence). CDR3 sequence reads: CAWRRTGSQETQYF. The CDR3 DNA sequence: TGTGCCTGGAGAAGGACAGGGTCCCAAGAGACCCAGTACTTC.

The chain carries TRBV7-2 and TRBJ1-6; 8 nucleotides line up with TRBD1. Losses at the gene ends were 5 bases for V and 7 bases for J; bases not matched to a gene: 7. CDR1 is SGHTA and CDR2 is FQGNSA in the germline V gene. CDR3 length: 15 residues. CDR3 bases: TGTGCCAGCAGCACAGGGACAGGTCGAAATTCACCCCTCCACTTT. Translation: CASSTGTGRNSPLHF.

The DNA of the CDR3 is TGTGCCAGCAGCTTTGGGAGCTCCTACGAGCAGTACTTC. It translates to CASSFGSSYEQYF. V and J are TRBV7-9 and TRBJ2-7; D might be TRBD2 (5 bases). The V and J ends lost 3 bases and 0 bases respectively, with 6 bases between them. From germline, CDR1 is SEHNR and CDR2 FQNEAQ (reference sequence). The CDR3 extends over 13 amino acids.

The chain joins TRBV7-3 to TRBJ1-1, with D unresolved. V lost 3 bases and J lost 4, with 9 bases in between. CDR1 is SGHTA and CDR2 is FQGTGA in the germline V gene. The CDR3 has 13 amino acids. CDR3 nucleotides: TGTGCCAGCAGCTTCCAAAGAGGCACTGAAGCTTTCTTT. It yields the protein CASSFQRGTEAFF. Drawing the rest from reference TRBV7-3 and TRBJ1-1, the complete variable domain is GAGVSQTPSNKVTEKGKYVELRCDPISGHTALYWYRQSLGQGPEFLIYFQGTGAADDSGLPNDRFFAVRPEGSVSTLKIQRTERGDSAVYLCASSFQRGTEAFFGQGTRLTVV.

The gene calls are TRBV18 and TRBJ1-2, with D hard to call. V lost 6 bases, J lost 3 bases, and 17 bases lay in between. Germline lookup yields CDR1 KGHSH and CDR2 LQKENI. The CDR3 has 15 amino acids. The CDR3 here is CASSSGPQADYGYTF. The CDR3 region has the DNA TGTGCCAGCTCCTCCGGGCCCCAGGCAGACTATGGCTACACCTTC.

V is TRBV6-6 and J is TRBJ1-1, with D unresolved. CDR1 is MNHNY and CDR2 is SVGAGI in the germline V gene (reference sequence). The V gene lost 7 bases and the J gene lost 2 bases, with 11 bases spanning the gap. The CDR3 runs to 13 residues. In DNA, the CDR3 is TGTGCCAGCACGGTAGGGCGTAACACTGAAGCTTTCTTT. Translated, it gives CASTVGRNTEAFF.

This chain uses TRBV11-2 with TRBJ1-1; D gene unclear. Germline CDR1 and CDR2: SGHAT and FQNNGV. The CDR3 extends over 14 amino acids. Trimming removed 5 bases at V and 7 bases at J, with 17 bases between. Here the CDR3 DNA reads TGTGCCAGCAGCCCACCTTGGCAGAACTATGAAGCTTTCTTT. It encodes CASSPPWQNYEAFF. Together with reference TRBV11-2 and TRBJ1-1, the CDR3 gives the full variable domain: EAGVAQSPRYKIIEKRQSVAFWCNPISGHATLYWYQQILGQGPKLLIQFQNNGVVDDSQLPKDRFSAERLKGVDSTLKIQPAKLEDSAVYLCASSPPWQNYEAFFGQGTRLTVV.

Only one count was recorded for this clone. This chain links TRBV10-3 with TRBJ2-2; D is undetermined. Germline V gene lookup returns CDR1 ENHRY and CDR2 SYGVKD. The CDR3 is 11 residues long. V lost 7 bases to trimming and J lost 6 bases, with 6 bases between them. CDR3 DNA: TGTGCCATCAAAAGGGCCGGGGAGCTGTTTTTT. This sequence encodes CAIKRAGELFF.

The genes are TRBV19 and TRBJ1-1, with 7 positions matching TRBD1. Germline V CDR1 and CDR2: LNHDA, SQIVND (reference sequence). The CDR3 runs 14 residues. The V gene end was trimmed by 7 bases and the J gene end by 2 bases; junction bases not matched to a gene: 7. The CDR3 DNA reads TGTGCCAGTACCCTACAGGGGCGCAACACTGAAGCTTTCTTT. The encoded protein is CASTLQGRNTEAFF.

This clone was observed a single time. The chain carries TRBV4-2 and TRBJ1-6; 7 bases match TRBD1. With V trimmed by 4 bases and J by 8 bases, 8 bases remained unmatched. Looked up from germline, CDR1 is LGHNA and CDR2 is YNFKEQ. CDR3 size: 15 residues. The CDR3 region has the DNA TGTGCCAGCAGCCGCCGCGGACAGGTGGATTCACCCCTCCACTTT. This translates into CASSRRGQVDSPLHF.